The clone carrying this TCR beta chain was recorded a few times. Its antigen is currently unknown. The data derive from a study of human versus mouse CDR3 diversity and MHC coevolution. Whole-study findings and limits: Among all groups, most of the three human donors showed least clonal inequality. About 1.6 million TCR beta clonotypes were estimated for humans, the largest repertoire. Human CDR3s averaged more deletions and insertions than mouse CDR3s.

The CDR3 spans 15 residues. Germline CDR1 reads MDHEN; CDR2 reads SYDVKM. The V and J ends lost 1 base and 3 bases respectively, with 10 bases between them. The data were produced by immunoSEQ multiplex PCR, yet TCRdb's version contains in-frame clones alone and is incomplete. The sample consists of around 74,000 clones, 92% of them appearing once. This TCR was sampled from a person between 30 and 69 years old in good health. The J gene is TRBJ1-3, the V gene TRBV28; D is possibly TRBD1 (5 bases). Sequencing was carried out using naive CD4+ T cells from blood. The subset was: CD45RO-negative CD62L-positive naive CD4 T cells. The CDR3 protein is CASSLYADSGNTIYF. The CDR3 nucleotides read TGTGCCAGCAGTTTATACGCCGACAGTGGAAACACCATATATTTT.